This T cell receptor (beta chain) was sequenced during a study of shared clonotypes between healthy human individuals. Trimming took 0 bases from V and 5 from J, leaving 14 bases between them. CDR1 and CDR2 (germline): SGHNT, YENEEA. This CDR3 region has 15 residues. In the sorted-subset replicate PCRs, around 220 ng DNA, around 30,000 T cell genomes, was used. In the study's own analysis: With immunoSEQ giving junction-only sequences and no quality scores, filtering differed. Generated by immunoSEQ multiplex PCR, the TCRdb table keeps only in-frame clones and is missing some. That table furnishes V, J and clone size, whereas the DNA furnished D and trimming. The table records some 2 million clones, 85% to 95% of them present only once.

Sequences were obtained from naive CD4+ T cells sorted from blood. The subset denotes: CD45RA+ positively selected. The clonotype comes from a man between 18 and 35 years old in good health. This rearrangement joins TRBV11-3 to TRBJ2-7; no reliable D call. Written as DNA, the CDR3 is TGTGCCAGCAGCTTAGATCGGGCGACTCCTAACGAGCAGTACTTC. This encodes CASSLDRATPNEQYF.